This T cell receptor (beta chain) comes out of a study of cytomegalovirus exposure and HLA in healthy donors (dated by TCRdb to 2015 to 2018). As for the study more broadly: In an earlier analysis of 450 to 750 of the donors, 276 Gb of sequence data and some 120 million unique TCR beta sequences from about 190 million T cells were reported. An early release covering approximately 600 HLA-typed donors comprised roughly 300 gigabases of sequencing data and around 86 million unique TCR sequences. Of the 300 to 400 genotyped donors, about 80% fell in the genetic ancestry cluster associated with self-reported Caucasian donors. The study aimed to test whether signatures of past pathogen exposure could be identified by cataloging public T cell receptors. The T cell repertoires of some 700 subjects were profiled by immunosequencing and related to cytomegalovirus serostatus. Along with the approximately 700-subject first cohort, a separate validation cohort of 120 different subjects was used. To predict cytomegalovirus infection status, the study combined high-throughput TCR immunosequencing, statistical association of individual TCRs with disease status, and machine learning. To study patterns of TCR occurrence, a later analysis re-analyzed previously published TCR beta repertoires from 550 to 800 donors and added high-resolution HLA genotyping. Rather than drawing on any new phenotypic data, the later analysis identified candidate immune exposures from TCR beta sequences and the way those sequences occurred across donors. To decide whether each TCR beta V gene segment behaved as functional or pseudogenic, an earlier analysis of some 600 of the donors relied on high-throughput TCR beta sequencing. Donor age, sex, ethnicity and CMV serostatus were collected together with the repertoire data. A later genetic analysis used genome-wide SNP genotypes for about 55% of the 666 donors, treating that subset as a discovery cohort. All discovery cohort repertoires had been generated on a single sequencing platform. Class I and class II HLA loci were covered by the typing at four-digit resolution. Typing coverage differed by locus: A, B, C, DRB1 and DQB1 were typed in about 629-640 donors, DQA1 in approximately 520, DPA1 in 600 to 610, and DPB1 in roughly 470. Because of strong linkage in the cohort, a few DR-DQ haplotypes were treated as single units for association and clustering. Across roughly 420 genotyped donors of the cohort, an average of roughly 250,000 unique TCR beta nucleotide sequences per donor were sequenced, and 15% to 20% of those sequences were non-productive.

In total, about 650 healthy bone marrow donors made up the cohort. At the time of sampling, all cohort members were nominally healthy, though unrecorded immune exposures were likely present. The donor was CMV seronegative and belonged to the group of 350 or so seronegative cohort members. Each donor provided a peripheral blood sample, and peripheral blood mononuclear cells were used for TCR beta sequencing. Genomic DNA extraction from the blood cell samples was performed with the Qiagen DNeasy Blood Extraction Kit. The CDR3 runs 16 residues from the cysteine to the phenylalanine. Only the CDR3 DNA stays, 48 bases, in frame from base 1. The germline V end is reduced by 2 bases and the J end by 1 base; junction bases left unmatched: 8. CDR1 and CDR2 (MNHNS, SASEGT) derive from the germline V gene. About this clone: It lacks a known antigen. It has no much larger one-base neighbor in the sample; base qualities were not kept.

Libraries were built with the immunoSEQ multiplex PCR assay. A mixture of 60 forward primers for TCR Vbeta segments and 13 reverse primers for TCR Jbeta segments was used in the multiplex PCR. Amplification of the CDR3 region of rearranged TCR beta genes was performed with a multiplex PCR assay on genomic DNA. The Illumina HiSeq System was used to sequence the amplified TCR beta libraries as 87-base-pair reads. Under the source paper's analysis protocol: Across the 700 or so repertoires, a later analysis counted roughly 77 million unique TCR beta chains, approximately 10 million of which were shared by at least two donors. To remove PCR and sequencing errors, raw reads were error-corrected and collapsed into unique sequences using a nearest-neighbor algorithm that merged closely related sequences. Alignment of CDR3 sequences to IMGT reference sequences was used to assign V, D and J gene segments. For a sequence to be retained, at least a six-nucleotide match to both a V gene segment and a J gene segment was required. A rearrangement was called productive if the CDR3 had no stop codons and remained in frame with V and J, and every other rearrangement was called non-productive. CDR3 was defined by IMGT convention, running from the second conserved V-encoded cysteine to the conserved J-encoded phenylalanine. The earlier analysis of roughly 590 of the donors excluded any sequence lacking an unambiguous match to a single V gene segment. An earlier analysis of under 750 of the donors called V segments functional above 56.7% productive rearrangements and segregating when the between-donor standard deviation exceeded 5%. A statistical classification framework was built for diagnosing cytomegalovirus status from the catalog of TCR beta chain sequences. V and J gene assignment, in a later analysis, came from comparing TCR nucleotide sequences with IMGT/GENE-DB human TR gene sequences. The TCRdist pipeline was used in a later analysis to assign CDR3 sequences and most-parsimonious VDJ recombination scenarios. In a later analysis, each TCR beta chain was defined by its CDR3 amino acid sequence together with its V-gene family, and reads without a unique V-gene family were excluded. As a way to deal with suspected cross-contamination and a sequencing artifact, a later analysis dropped roughly 620 nucleotide sequences that were highly shared and had low generation probability. In a later analysis, a clonal expansion index for each public chain was calculated from normalized within-repertoire ranks of inferred template counts. Generation probabilities in a later analysis came from a VDJ recombination model fitted to out-of-frame rearrangements, and those results were checked against IGoR. In a later analysis, hypergeometric tests were used to score TCR-TCR, TCR-HLA and TCR-CMV co-occurrence, with a repertoire-size bias correction applied to TCR pairs. In a later analysis, false discovery rates were estimated by permuting HLA or CMV assignments 20 times. In a later analysis, co-occurring TCRs were grouped using DBSCAN, and TCRdist sequence similarity was added for clustering within HLA-allele-positive subsets. Repertoires with fewer than 30,000 or more than 120,000 public chains were left out of co-occurrence clustering, as were a handful of repertoires with anomalous nucleotide sharing. TCRdb holds this immuneACCESS table with in-frame rearrangements only. Some clones are missing; in checked studies, unresolved V genes explain under half, and the rest has no known cause. The D gene and trimming were derived from the DNA, and the V and J assignments and clone size from that table. Present in this sample are 230,000 or so clones, about 93% of which were seen just once. Together, the top ten hold 1.5% to 2% of the sample.

Overall study results and their limits: Immune exposure information for the cohort was limited to CMV serostatus. Most TCR sequences were seen in very few donors, while some public TCRs were found in many individuals. Some IMGT-functional V segments, including TRBV6-2 and TRBV6-3, could not be told apart with the 87-base-pair reads, so those segments were excluded. When HLA alleles, especially DR and DQ, strongly co-occurred, TCR associations were difficult to assign to individual alleles. Only TCR beta chains were sequenced in this cohort, and the absence of alpha or paired-chain data limited detectable features. Several of the top co-occurrence clusters appeared to be linked to parvovirus B19, influenza, CMV and Epstein-Barr virus, according to a later analysis. The earlier analysis of fewer than 750 of the donors excluded some 16 rarely observed V segments, including chromosome 9 orphons, because counts were too low. In a later genetic analysis, a missense DCLRE1C variant was associated with V-gene and J-gene trimming of TCR beta chains, and the association was replicated in an independent cohort. Correlated functional status among segregating V segments might reflect linkage disequilibrium, but an unknown experimental factor could not be ruled out. Roughly uniform sequencing depth across donors was assumed in presence/absence analyses, although this assumption may not hold. According to a later analysis, most CMV-associated TCR beta chains appeared to be HLA-restricted, and the HLA associations seemed to be driven largely by CMV exposure. According to a later analysis, TCR association rates differed among HLA loci, with DRB1 alleles showing the most associated TCRs and HLA-C alleles showing the fewest. Broadly in line with IMGT annotations, most TCR beta V segments showed up in productive rearrangements about 87% or about 30% of the time in an earlier analysis of around 600 of the donors. A later analysis found that HLA-associated TCR beta chains were more clonally expanded and had lower generation probabilities than equally common non-associated chains. Specific HLA alleles were associated with some 15,000 TCR beta sequences at a false discovery rate of 0.05 in a later analysis. A total of 150 to 200 TCR beta chains were listed by the study as associated with cytomegalovirus. A further reported finding was that TCR beta sequences accurately predicted the HLA-A and HLA-B alleles for most subjects in the first cohort. The sequencing pipeline was judged likely to have produced a cluster of highly shared sequence variants as a technical artifact. The classifier was reported to diagnose cytomegalovirus status with high specificity and sensitivity in both the original cohort and the validation cohort. In a later genetic analysis, fewer N-insertions in productive TCRs were reported among donors in an Asian-associated ancestry cluster than the roughly 700-donor mean. The authors suggested that the approach could potentially be extended to other disease states and immunological phenotypes. HLA typing was unavailable for some donors at each locus, so association tests used only the typed subset. Three of the identified cytomegalovirus-associated TCR beta chains were confirmed in vitro to be specific for cytomegalovirus antigens.

The source is a girl under 10 years old in good health and CMV-seronegative. Sequences were obtained from PBMCs. The chain couples TRBV6-1 to TRBJ2-7; TRBD1 lines up with 7 middle nucleotides. The bases are TGTGCCAGCAGTGAACGGGACAGTGTCCTATCCTACGAGCAGTACTTC. Protein translation: CASSERDSVLSYEQYF.